The TCR beta chain described here comes from a study of CD8 T cells in Susac syndrome. Findings and caveats of the study: The study acknowledged a relatively small number of individuals in its TCR sequencing and HLA analysis.

RNA amounts of about 0.45 to 1 ug underwent reverse transcription with random hexamers. It was immunoSEQ multiplex PCR that amplified TCR beta CDR3 across 54 Vbeta and 13 Jbeta. TCRdb reprocessed the immunoSEQ multiplex PCR reads with MiXCR, giving one entry per CDR3 protein. The table includes under 350,000 distinct CDR3 sequences, roughly nine tenths detected once. Of note for this clonotype: Its antigen is unidentified.

Sequencing targeted TCR beta in T cells from blood (CD8+ and CD4+). Germline CDR1 and CDR2: SQVTM and ANQGSEA. This CDR3 spans 14 amino acids. Unmatched junction bases numbered 6, after V lost 7 bases and J lost 1 base. The V call is TRBV29-1, the J call TRBJ2-3, with 9 bases lining up with TRBD2. The source is a human donor with multiple sclerosis. What was sequenced was CD4+ T cells from PBMCs. Here the CDR3 DNA reads TGCAGCGGCCAACTAGCGGGCCGCACAGATACGCAGTATTTT. Its translation: CSGQLAGRTDTQYF.